The present entry profiles one TCR beta chain with its context. Its antigen is still unknown. CDR3 length equals 14 residues. V was trimmed by 10 bases and J by 5 bases, leaving 18 bases between them. CDR1 LNHDA and CDR2 SQIVND come from the germline V gene (reference sequence). Diagnostic assessment was based on clinical symptoms, serum thyroxine and TRAb, thyroid ultrasound and orbital computed tomography. The sample is drawn from a study of T cells in Graves' hyperthyroidism and ophthalmopathy. Study in general: Peripheral blood was collected at initial diagnosis, before any treatment. Whole-study findings and limits: Before onset, by a median of approximately 6.8 months, the model predicted ophthalmopathy. Expanded thyroid clonotypes (above 0.001) were mostly also found in blood.

What was amplified from RNA transcripts were TCR beta CDR3 regions. First-round RT-PCR with HTBI primers amplified the TCR CDR3 region. TCRdb re-called the multiplex PCR reads through MiXCR, storing one row per CDR3 protein. The data hold 450,000 to 600,000 distinct CDR3 sequences, with 15% to 20% observed a single time. What was sequenced was blood. J is TRBJ1-5 and V is TRBV19; unclear D gene. The TCR sequence derives from a man aged 35-49 years with Graves' ophthalmopathy. The CDR3 loop is CATAGSTTYQPQHF. The CDR3, as DNA: TGTGCCACCGCGGGGTCGACAACTTATCAGCCCCAGCATTTT. Drawing the rest from reference TRBV19 and TRBJ1-5, the complete variable domain is DGGITQSPKYLFRKEGQNVTLSCEQNLNHDAMYWYRQDPGQGLRLIYYSQIVNDFQKGDIAEGYSVSREKKESFPLTVTSAQKNPTAFYLCATAGSTTYQPQHFGDGTRLSIL.